This is a list of T cell receptor beta chains from one sample in a study of blood T cells in healthy people across ages. Using its own MiXCR run on the 5' RACE reads, TCRdb lists one record per CDR3 protein. The table has 1,500,000 or so distinct CDR3 sequences, approximately 59% seen once; the top ten hold more than 6%. The specimen was blood. These receptor sequences come from a man aged 18 to 29 in good health. Both conserved end residues are trimmed from each CDR3.

cdr3_aa	v_call	j_call
ASSLTGGIYNEQF	TRBV27	TRBJ2-1
ASSLDVEGLIDGGNQPQH	TRBV11-2	TRBJ1-5
ASSPTAASAPYEQY	TRBV4-2	TRBJ2-7
ASSDVGGLNEQY	TRBV7-9	NA
ASSHGRTEAF	TRBV12-3/TRBV12-4	TRBJ1-1
SALPAGGRSTDTQY	TRBV20-1	TRBJ2-3
ASSLNPGEPQH	TRBV5-1	TRBJ1-5
ASRTYRGNQPQH	TRBV4-1	TRBJ1-5
ASTTFGASGSNEQF	TRBV4-1	TRBJ2-1
ASSPSGQLSTDTQY	TRBV4-2	TRBJ2-3
ASSRDPSSYNEQF	TRBV3-1	TRBJ2-1
SVGTGNIQY	TRBV29-1	TRBJ2-4
ASSQDWGYNEQF	TRBV4-1	TRBJ2-1
ATTGHFNSPLH	TRBV24-1	TRBJ1-6
SARDFREGAYNEQF	TRBV20-1	TRBJ2-1
ASSSIPGSYEQY	TRBV11-2	TRBJ2-7
ASSQASQLTQY	TRBV16	TRBJ2-3
ASSQAGLFSGNTIY	TRBV4-1	TRBJ1-3
ASSPPDTPYEQY	TRBV18	TRBJ2-7
ASSQEGWTEAF	TRBV4-1	TRBJ1-1
ASSQDKSGLAGVRVETQY	TRBV3-1	NA
ASSPQTGATMTEAF	TRBV12-3/TRBV12-4	TRBJ1-1